This T cell receptor (beta chain) stems from a study of cytomegalovirus exposure and HLA in healthy donors (dated by TCRdb to 2016 to 2017). In terms of the full investigation: According to a later analysis, the 100 to 150 validation repertoires were produced on the same platform as the roughly 720 repertoires of the first cohort. The study aimed to test whether signatures of past pathogen exposure could be identified by cataloging public T cell receptors. Along with the roughly 670-subject first cohort, a separate validation cohort of some 130 different subjects was used. High-throughput TCR immunosequencing, statistical association of individual TCRs with disease status, and machine learning were combined to predict cytomegalovirus infection status. What the research found in general, with its limitations: Cytomegalovirus status was reported to be diagnosed by the classifier with high specificity and sensitivity in both the original and validation cohorts. Of the cluster scores, 85% to 95% were above 0 in a later analysis, which found that TCRs clustered in the first cohort also tended to co-occur in the 120 validation repertoires. The study listed 164 TCR beta chains as associated with cytomegalovirus. Most TCR sequences were observed very rarely across donors, whereas some public TCRs were present in many individuals. The authors suggested that the approach could potentially be extended to other disease states and immunological phenotypes. The validation cohort had no HLA typing available for a later analysis, so co-occurrence within that cohort was assessed over all 130 or so repertoires. Three of the identified cytomegalovirus-associated TCR beta chains were confirmed in vitro to be specific for cytomegalovirus antigens.

The donors belonged to the validation cohort of 120 subjects, which was separate from the approximately 700-subject first cohort. As to this clone: The clone's antigen remains unknown. Qualities for individual bases were not recorded, and no much larger clone is one base off.

The library was obtained by the immunoSEQ multiplex PCR assay. As for the authors' bioinformatics: A statistical classification framework was built for diagnosing cytomegalovirus status from the catalog of TCR beta chain sequences. TCRdb limited this immuneACCESS table to in-frame rearrangements with V and J called. A share of clones is missing; checked studies link under half to unresolved V genes, and the rest is unexplained. V and J calls and clone size are as listed in that table; D and trimming were resolved from the DNA. In all, the sample holds tens of thousands of clones, and approximately 92% of those were seen once. The leading ten clones occupy about 1% of the sample. CDR3 length: 15 amino acids, cysteine to phenylalanine. Only the CDR3 DNA stays, 45 bases, in frame from base 1. V loses 6 bases at its end and J loses 2 bases; junction bases beyond the gene matches: 7. CDR1 and CDR2 (SNHLY, FYNNEI) derive from the germline V gene.

Sequenced input: PBMCs. The TCR comes from a young man in good health and CMV-seronegative. The V gene is TRBV2 and the J gene is TRBJ2-1; TRBD1 fits 7 bases in the junction. Here is the DNA: TGTGCCAGCAGGCCGGGACAGTCGGCCTACAATGAGCAGTTCTTC. Translated, this gives CASRPGQSAYNEQFF.